The next 22 T cell receptor beta chains were all read from a single sample in a study of shared clonotypes between healthy human individuals. Sequenced by immunoSEQ multiplex PCR; TCRdb stores in-frame clones only, minus some. The sample records about 2.4 million clones, 93% being singletons. Sequencing was done on a sample of naive CD4+ T cells from PBMCs. Subset specified: CD45RA+ positively selected. The origin of the receptors is a man younger than 35 in good health. Some clones in this sample may be carry-over from other donors' samples.

This chain links TRBV7-7 with TRBJ2-1, with 11 bases identical to TRBD2. This CDR3 region has 16 residues. Germline CDR1 is SSHAT and CDR2 is FNYEAQ (reference sequence). Germline trimming cut 5 bases from V and 1 base from J; bases unmatched to any gene: 4. CDR3 coding DNA: TGTGCCAGCAGCCCCCTAGCGGGAGGATCCTACAATGAGCAGTTCTTC. Protein product: CASSPLAGGSYNEQFF. Full variable domain (missing parts from reference TRBV7-7 and TRBJ2-1): GAGVSQSPRYKVTKRGQDVTLRCDPISSHATLYWYQQALGQGPEFLTYFNYEAQPDKSGLPSDRFSAERPEGSISTLTIQRTEQRDSAMYRCASSPLAGGSYNEQFFGPGTRLTVL.

Notes on this clone: In the same sample, other DNA sequences code for this CDR3. The chain recombines TRBV11-2 with TRBJ2-1, with 7 positions matching TRBD2. The germline gives CDR1 SGHAT, CDR2 FQNNGV. CDR3 size: 13 residues. V lost 1 base to trimming and J lost 7 bases; unmatched junction nucleotides: 1. This CDR3 is CASSLAGGNEQFF. The CDR3 nucleotides read TGTGCCAGCAGCTTAGCGGGAGGTAATGAGCAGTTCTTC.

The V gene is TRBV28, the J gene TRBJ1-2, with 8 bases lining up with TRBD1. Germline V lookup: CDR1 MDHEN, CDR2 SYDVKM. Trimming took 5 bases from V and 6 from J; bases not matched to a gene: 11. This CDR3 region has 15 residues. The CDR3 DNA reads as TGTGCCAGCAGTCCTTACGGACAGGGAGACAATGGCTACACCTTC. It codes for CASSPYGQGDNGYTF.

The chain uses TRBV5-4 and TRBJ2-1; 13 bases agree with TRBD2. The CDR3 runs 16 residues. The J segment lost 2 bases and the V segment lost 4 bases, leaving 3 bases of the junction unmatched. CDR1 is SGHNT and CDR2 is YYREEE in the germline V gene (reference sequence). This chain's CDR3 is CASSPGTSGTYNEQFF. For the CDR3, the DNA is TGTGCCAGCAGCCCCGGGACTAGCGGGACCTACAATGAGCAGTTCTTC.

The chain links TRBV5-1 to TRBJ1-1; TRBD1 might be the D (5 bases). The germline V gene encodes CDR1 SGHRS and CDR2 YFSETQ. V gave up 0 bases and J gave up 1 base, with 10 bases separating them. The CDR3 totals 15 residues. CDR3 nucleotide sequence: TGCGCCAGCAGCTTGGCCTCAGGGTCGAACACTGAAGCTTTCTTT. Its protein product is CASSLASGSNTEAFF.

J is TRBJ2-1 and V is TRBV29-1, with 8 bases aligning to TRBD2. V shed 6 bases, J shed 2 bases, and the junction held 9 bases outside the gene matches. The V gene's germline CDR1 is SQVTM and CDR2 ANQGSEA. CDR3 length: 15 residues. The CDR3 spells CSVGPAGAAYNEQFF. The CDR3 DNA reads TGCAGCGTGGGCCCAGCGGGAGCAGCCTACAATGAGCAGTTCTTC.

The chain joins TRBV15 to TRBJ2-1; 7 nucleotides match TRBD2. CDR1 and CDR2 from the germline V gene are LNHNV and YYDKDF (reference sequence). The CDR3 has 15 residues. With 1 base clipped from V and 6 bases from J, the junction kept 6 bases outside the gene matches. CDR3 DNA: TGTGCCACCAGCAGAGGGAGCGGGACCATCAATGAGCAGTTCTTC. It translates to CATSRGSGTINEQFF.

Regarding this clone: One end of the junction fails to match germline, which may point to a read error. The CDR3 loop reads CASNQDRRGLGWTEAFF. The CDR3 region has the DNA TGTGCCAGCAACCAAGACCGAAGGGGGCTTGGGTGGACTGAAGCTTTCTTT. The chain couples TRBV4-2 to TRBJ1-1; the match to TRBD1 covers 7 bases. Germline assignment: CDR1 LGHNA and CDR2 YNFKEQ. CDR3 length: 17 residues.

The rearrangement joins TRBV18 to TRBJ2-7, with 8 bases identical to TRBD2. From germline, CDR1 is KGHSH and CDR2 LQKENI. The CDR3 is 16 amino acids. The V segment lost 4 bases and the J segment 3 bases; nucleotides outside the gene matches: 11. The CDR3 sequence: CASSQSSGYLVYEQYF. CDR3 bases: TGTGCCAGCTCACAATCTAGCGGGTACCTGGTCTACGAGCAGTACTTC.

With respect to this clone: At the DNA level, this CDR3 is encoded by other sequences in the same sample as well. This chain uses TRBV5-1 with TRBJ2-7, with D tentatively TRBD1 (5 bases). With 0 bases removed from V and 5 bases from J, the gap between germline ends came to 12 bases. Germline V lookup: CDR1 SGHRS, CDR2 YFSETQ. The CDR3 consists of 14 residues. As DNA, the CDR3 is TGCGCCAGCAGCTTGGGGCAGGGTGGGGACGAGCAGTACTTC. It translates to CASSLGQGGDEQYF.

V gene TRBV12-5 combines with J gene TRBJ1-1; the D gene is possibly TRBD1 (5 bases). The CDR3 runs to 17 residues. With 0 bases removed from V and 0 bases from J, the gap between germline ends came to 14 bases. Germline values: CDR1 LGHNT, CDR2 FRNRAP. This chain's CDR3 is CASGLVLGQSMNTEAFF. For the CDR3, the DNA is TGTGCTAGTGGTTTGGTACTGGGGCAGTCCATGAACACTGAAGCTTTCTTT.

The chain joins TRBV21-1 to TRBJ1-1. TRBV21-1 has pseudogene status. This CDR3 contains 16 residues. The CDR3 loop reads CASSKLRQAMNTEAFF. The CDR3 DNA reads TGTGCCAGCAGCAAATTGAGGCAGGCCATGAACACTGAAGCTTTCTTT.

CDR3 nucleotide sequence: TGTGCCAGCAGTTTAGGGACAGTCACAGATACGCAGTATTTT. Translation gives CASSLGTVTDTQYF. The chain uses TRBV28 and TRBJ2-3; 7 bases fit TRBD1. V dropped 2 bases and J dropped 2; count of bases not matched to a gene: 1. Looked up from germline, CDR1 is MDHEN and CDR2 is SYDVKM. This CDR3 contains 14 residues.

CDR3 sequence: CASSLMANNEQFF. As DNA, the CDR3 is TGTGCCAGCAGCTTAATGGCGAACAATGAGCAGTTCTTC. V usage is TRBV7-3 and J usage is TRBJ2-1; no firm D call. Trimming cost V 1 base and J 5 bases, with 6 bases left between them. Germline loops: CDR1 SGHTA, CDR2 FQGTGA. This CDR3 is built from 13 residues.

This clone was seen a single time. The chain couples TRBV6-5 to TRBJ2-7; tentatively, D is TRBD1 or TRBD2 (6 bases each). Germline lookup yields CDR1 MNHEY and CDR2 SVGAGI. With 10 bases removed from V and 6 bases from J, the gap between germline ends came to 22 bases. This CDR3 is built from 14 residues. CDR3 coding DNA: TGTGCCATCTTAGGGGGGCCGACGTTTTGCGAGCAGTACTTC. Translated, it gives CAILGGPTFCEQYF.

This clone was counted a single time. Other DNA sequences in this specimen translate into the identical CDR3. CDR3 protein: CASRGSQETQYF. CDR3 sequence (DNA): TGTGCCAGCAGGGGTTCCCAAGAGACCCAGTACTTC. This rearrangement joins TRBV2 to TRBJ2-5; no definite D call. V was clipped by 6 bases and J by 1 base, with 6 bases between them. The germline V gene has CDR1 SNHLY and CDR2 FYNNEI. The CDR3 is made up of 12 amino acids.

V gene TRBV9 combines with J gene TRBJ2-1, with a possible D match to TRBD2 (6 bases). Trimming pared 1 base from V and 5 bases from J, leaving 10 bases between. This CDR3 is built from 14 residues. The germline gives CDR1 SGDLS, CDR2 YYNGEE. CDR3 nucleotide sequence: TGTGCCAGCAGCGTAAGTAGGACTAACAATGAGCAGTTCTTC. This codes for CASSVSRTNNEQFF.

This chain joins TRBV7-8 and TRBJ2-3; TRBD2 matches at 14 bases. Germline assignment: CDR1 SGHVS and CDR2 FQNEAQ. This CDR3 is 16 amino acids long. V shed 5 bases, J shed 6 bases, and the junction held 7 bases outside the gene matches. The DNA of the CDR3 is TGTGCCAGCAGCGCCAGACTAGCGGGAGGGGTTGATACGCAGTATTTT. This sequence encodes CASSARLAGGVDTQYF.

The V and J genes are TRBV10-1 and TRBJ1-4, with 7 positions matching TRBD1. Germline V gene lookup returns CDR1 WNHNN and CDR2 SYGVQD (reference sequence). The CDR3 spans 18 residues. Germline trimming cut 1 base from V and 0 bases from J; bases unmatched to any gene: 8. Here the CDR3 DNA reads TGCGCCAGCAGTGAGTTAGGGGGCGAAAAAGCAACTAATGAAAAACTGTTTTTT. Translated: CASSELGGEKATNEKLFF.

This chain connects TRBV25-1 to TRBJ2-3, with 11 bases aligning to TRBD2. Per germline, CDR1 MGHDK and CDR2 SYGVNS. V gave up 4 bases and J gave up 5 bases; unmatched junction bases: 8. CDR3 length: 16 residues. The CDR3 region is CASSGWGSGRGDTQYF. The CDR3 DNA reads as TGTGCCAGCAGTGGCTGGGGTAGCGGGAGGGGAGATACGCAGTATTTT.

This rearrangement joins TRBV5-1 to TRBJ2-7; D perhaps matches TRBD1 (5 bases). V gave up 5 bases and J gave up 1 base, with 7 bases separating them. CDR1 is SGHRS and CDR2 is YFSETQ in the germline V gene. The CDR3 extends over 12 amino acids. CDR3 bases: TGCGCCAGCAGGGGGCAGTCCTACGAGCAGTACTTC. Translating gives CASRGQSYEQYF.

The J gene is TRBJ2-3, the V gene TRBV29-1, with TRBD2 identical over 10 bases. The CDR3 runs 14 residues. CDR1 and CDR2 (germline): SQVTM, ANQGSEA. Losses at the gene ends were 4 bases for V and 5 bases for J; bases not matched to a gene: 6. The CDR3 loop reads CSVVGLAGGDTQYF. The CDR3 DNA follows: TGCAGCGTTGTAGGCTTAGCGGGAGGAGATACGCAGTATTTT.